This T cell receptor beta chain was sequenced in a study of regulatory T cells in long-lasting Graves disease. This CDR3 is built from 14 residues. Germline V gene data show CDR1 as MNHEY and CDR2 as SMNVEV (reference sequence). Trimming took 4 bases from V and 4 from J, leaving 13 bases between them. Combining iRepertoire HTBI primers with Arm-PCR of CDR3 regions, the authors built TCR beta libraries. TCRdb independently ran MiXCR on the multiplex PCR reads; one entry per CDR3 protein. The sample contains just over 600,000 distinct CDR3 sequences, about 15% of which appear only once. Specified time point: newly diagnosed GD, antithyroid drugs for less than 3 months. There was RNA extracted from PBMCs, and the TCR library was made from it. The sample was also linked to a second study, of T cells in Graves' hyperthyroidism and ophthalmopathy. Per that study: The TCR CDR3 was amplified in a first-round RT-PCR using the HTBI primer set.

V and J are TRBV27 and TRBJ1-1; D is possibly TRBD1 (5 bases). This TCR derives from a woman in her twenties or thirties with Graves disease. The starting material was peripheral blood mononuclear cells (PBMCs), obtained at new diagnosis, from a patient treated with antithyroid drugs. The CDR3 bases are TGTGCCAGCAGTTGGAAGGCCGGGGGCACTGAAGCTTTCTTT. Protein: CASSWKAGGTEAFF.